This TCR beta chain was documented in a study of blood T cell repertoires in COVID-19. Study information: Both acute and convalescent COVID-19 samples were obtained from the United States, Italy and Spain. PBMCs, B-cell-depleted T cells, or T cells provided the cDNA or gDNA that made up the material.

Per the original data handling: Estimated nucleated cell counts came from reference gene primer amplification. Produced via immunoSEQ multiplex PCR; TCRdb's table is partial and in-frame only. Clone size and the V and J calls come from that table; the DNA yielded D and trimming. Of 200,000 to 250,000 clones in the sample, around 84% are singletons; the top ten hold about a sixth. Per the germline V gene, CDR1 is MGHRA and CDR2 is YSYEKL. The CDR3 has 15 amino acids. The germline V and J ends were trimmed by 0 bases and 1 base, with 7 bases remaining between them. This clonotype was sampled from an elderly woman with active or convalescent COVID-19. The chain has TRBV4-1 and TRBJ2-1; D remains ambiguous. Sequencing was performed on peripheral blood. The CDR3 DNA reads as TGCGCCAGCAGCCAAGATTCAGTTTCCTACAATGAGCAGTTCTTC. Translation: CASSQDSVSYNEQFF.